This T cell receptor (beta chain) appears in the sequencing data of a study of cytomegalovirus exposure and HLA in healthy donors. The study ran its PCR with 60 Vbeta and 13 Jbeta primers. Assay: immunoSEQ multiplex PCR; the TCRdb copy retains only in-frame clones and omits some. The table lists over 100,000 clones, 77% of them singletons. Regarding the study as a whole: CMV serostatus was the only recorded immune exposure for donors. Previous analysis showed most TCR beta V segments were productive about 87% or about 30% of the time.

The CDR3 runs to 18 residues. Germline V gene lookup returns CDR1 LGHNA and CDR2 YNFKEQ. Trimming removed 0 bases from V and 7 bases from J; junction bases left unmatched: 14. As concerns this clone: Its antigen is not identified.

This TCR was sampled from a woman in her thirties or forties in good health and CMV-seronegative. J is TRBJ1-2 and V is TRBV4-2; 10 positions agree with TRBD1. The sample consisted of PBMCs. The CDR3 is CASSQEGDRGDQRSGYTF. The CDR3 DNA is TGTGCCAGCAGCCAAGAGGGGGACAGGGGAGACCAACGATCTGGCTACACCTTC.